Here is one TCR beta chain with its context. This sample was taken from a study of sequential checkpoint blockade in melanoma. Turning to the study itself: Both treatment sequences were followed by maintenance nivolumab.

This table comes from immunoSEQ multiplex PCR, and its TCRdb copy is limited to in-frame clones, with some not included. The data contain about 20,000 clones, around four fifths of them singletons. Treatment meaning: randomized to nivolumab then ipilimumab (arm A) or the reverse (arm B). From thawed PBMCs, live CD3+CD8+ cells negative for CD19 and CD56 were sorted. This CDR3 is 17 amino acids long. Unmatched junction bases numbered 11, after V lost 0 bases and J lost 4 bases. Per the germline V gene, CDR1 is SQVTM and CDR2 is ANQGSEA. The sample in question was CD8+ T cells sorted from blood (inferred from file names), obtained from a patient given nivolumab and ipilimumab in sequence. The clonotype originates from a human donor with melanoma. The chain combines TRBV29-1 with TRBJ2-2, with 7 bases lining up with TRBD2. In DNA, the CDR3 is TGCAGCGTTGAAGAGCCAAAATCGGGGGGAGGCACCGGGGAGCTGTTTTTT. Translating it yields CSVEEPKSGGGTGELFF.